This T cell receptor (beta chain) was recovered during a study of blood T cell repertoires in COVID-19. V lost 4 bases, J lost 6 bases, and 8 bases stayed unmatched. The germline CDR1 and CDR2 sequences are KGHSH and LQKENI. The CDR3 loop spans 14 amino acids. Some clones are missing from TCRdb's copy, which holds only in-frame ones; the method was immunoSEQ multiplex PCR. The sample includes approximately 180,000 clones, approximately 92% of them seen just once. The chain joins TRBV18 to TRBJ2-7; TRBD1 agrees at 8 bases. Sequenced: PBMCs or T cells enriched from blood (not recorded which). The sequence derives from a woman aged 35 to 49 with acute COVID-19. The CDR3 region is CASSLGQGQGEQYF. CDR3 nucleotide sequence: TGTGCCAGCTCACTAGGACAGGGCCAGGGCGAGCAGTACTTC.